The 15 T cell receptor beta chains below all came from one sample that was sequenced in a study of blood T cell repertoires in COVID-19. Generated by immunoSEQ multiplex PCR, the TCRdb table keeps only in-frame clones and is missing some. The sample contains fewer than 350,000 clones, 65% to 90% of which appear only once. The sample consisted of peripheral blood. The receptors shown here come from a human donor in a cohort sampled during active COVID-19.

V gene TRBV6-5 combines with J gene TRBJ1-5; possible D gene TRBD1, 5 bases. The germline V gene has CDR1 MNHEY and CDR2 SVGAGI. The CDR3 has 15 amino acids. V shed 7 bases and J shed 0 bases, with 13 bases lying between them. This chain's CDR3 is CASKTAYYSNQPQHF. For the CDR3, the DNA is TGTGCCAGCAAGACAGCTTACTATAGCAATCAGCCCCAGCATTTT.

The CDR3 loop is CASSTGQGFHNEQFF. CDR3 bases: TGCGCCAGCAGCACGGGACAGGGGTTTCACAATGAGCAGTTCTTC. V is TRBV5-1 and J is TRBJ2-1; 10 bases are a match to TRBD1. V dropped 4 bases and J dropped 5; count of bases not matched to a gene: 6. The CDR3 is 15 residues long. Germline CDR1 SGHRS, CDR2 YFSETQ. Supplemented by reference TRBV5-1 and TRBJ2-1, the full variable domain reads KAGVTQTPRYLIKTRGQQVTLSCSPISGHRSVSWYQQTPGQGLQFLFEYFSETQRNKGNFPGRFSGRQFSNSRSEMNVSTLELGDSALYLCASSTGQGFHNEQFFGPGTRLTVL.

This clone was picked up many times. The chain has TRBV25-1 and TRBJ2-2, with D perhaps TRBD2 (5 bases). This CDR3 spans 14 amino acids. V lost 3 bases and J lost 6, with 11 bases in between. Germline CDR1 MGHDK, CDR2 SYGVNS. The CDR3 coding sequence is TGTGCCAGCAGTGAGTCCGGCGGGTCCGGGGAGCTGTTTTTT. Encoded protein: CASSESGGSGELFF. Supplemented by reference TRBV25-1 and TRBJ2-2, the full variable domain reads EADIYQTPRYLVIGTGKKITLECSQTMGHDKMYWYQQDPGMELHLIHYSYGVNSTEKGDLSSESTVSRIRTEHFPLTLESARPSHTSQYLCASSESGGSGELFFGEGSRLTVL.

A single count supports this clone. The chain joins TRBV5-6 to TRBJ1-1; TRBD1 is a possible D gene (6 bases). The CDR3 contains 14 residues. CDR1 and CDR2 (germline): SGHDT, YYEEEE. The germline V and J ends were trimmed by 3 bases and 1 base, with 10 bases remaining between them. The CDR3 sequence: CASSSTGPNTEAFF. The CDR3 DNA sequence: TGTGCCAGCAGCTCAACAGGGCCGAACACTGAAGCTTTCTTT.

The genes are TRBV6-5 and TRBJ2-3, with D perhaps TRBD1 (6 bases). CDR3 length equals 14 residues. Germline-derived CDR1 and CDR2 are MNHEY and SVGAGI. The V gene lost 7 bases and the J gene lost 7 bases, with 18 bases spanning the gap. The CDR3 DNA reads as TGTGCCAGCACCGAGGACAGAAAAAGCCATACGCAGTATTTT. Residues: CASTEDRKSHTQYF.

The chain recombines TRBV11-3 with TRBJ2-5, with D possibly matching TRBD1 (6 bases). The CDR3 is made up of 17 amino acids. Per the germline V gene, CDR1 is SGHNT and CDR2 is YENEEA. The V gene lost 0 bases and the J gene lost 2 bases, with 16 bases spanning the gap. CDR3 nucleotides: TGTGCCAGCAGCTTAGAGGGGGCAGGGAGTGGACAAGAGACCCAGTACTTC. Amino acids: CASSLEGAGSGQETQYF.

The chain carries TRBV5-4 and TRBJ2-1, with D perhaps matching TRBD1 (5 bases). The CDR3 is 13 amino acids. The V end lost 4 bases, the J end lost 9 bases, and 14 bases lay between the germline ends. From germline, CDR1 is SGHNT and CDR2 YYREEE (reference sequence). Written as DNA, the CDR3 is TGTGCCAGCAGCCCCGTAGGGGATACTGAGCAGTTCTTC. As protein: CASSPVGDTEQFF.

The chain joins TRBV9 to TRBJ1-2; tentative D call: TRBD1 (6 bases). V shed 0 bases and J shed 6 bases, with 15 bases lying between them. CDR1 is SGDLS, CDR2 YYNGEE, per germline. This CDR3 is built from 15 residues. The CDR3 DNA reads as TGTGCCAGCAGCGTAGCAGGGACAACTATCCATGGCTACACCTTC. Protein product: CASSVAGTTIHGYTF.

The gene calls are TRBV4-1 and TRBJ2-7; 11 nucleotides line up with TRBD2. Trimming removed 3 bases from V and 4 bases from J; junction bases left unmatched: 5. The CDR3 is 15 residues long. Germline CDR1 reads MGHRA; CDR2 reads YSYEKL. The DNA for the CDR3 is TGCGCCAGCAGCCAGGAGACTAGCGGGGCTTACGAGCAGTACTTC. The encoded protein is CASSQETSGAYEQYF.

The CDR3 DNA reads as TGTGCCAGCAGCCAAGATGCGTTGACAGATACGCAGTATTTT. Protein product: CASSQDALTDTQYF. The chain couples TRBV14 to TRBJ2-3; unclear D gene. Germline-derived CDR1 and CDR2 are SGHDN and FVKESK. This CDR3 is 14 amino acids long. V lost 0 bases, J lost 3 bases, and 7 bases lay in between.

The chain joins TRBV7-8 to TRBJ2-7, with 8 nucleotides matching TRBD1. With 3 bases clipped from V and 2 bases from J, the junction kept 9 bases outside the gene matches. The CDR3 runs 16 residues. Germline-derived CDR1 and CDR2 are SGHVS and FQNEAQ. The CDR3, as DNA: TGTGCCAGCAGCTTGAAGACAGGGGCTACTACCTACGAGCAGTACTTC. Its translation is CASSLKTGATTYEQYF.

This chain links TRBV19 with TRBJ2-1; 8 positions match TRBD1. V was clipped by 6 bases and J by 5 bases; unmatched bases: 6. The CDR3 sequence is 14 residues long. Germline CDR1 LNHDA, CDR2 SQIVND (reference sequence). In DNA, the CDR3 is TGTGCCAGTAGGCCTGACAGGGGCCACAATGAGCAGTTCTTC. Protein sequence: CASRPDRGHNEQFF.

V and J are TRBV19 and TRBJ1-2; 10 bases fit TRBD1. V lost 3 bases to trimming and J lost 0 bases; unmatched junction nucleotides: 7. This CDR3 has 17 amino acids. Germline values: CDR1 LNHDA, CDR2 SQIVND (reference sequence). The chain's CDR3 is CASSIGTGAATNYGYTF. CDR3 DNA: TGTGCCAGTAGTATTGGGACAGGGGCGGCGACTAACTATGGCTACACCTTC.

J is TRBJ1-2 and V is TRBV19; 8 bases match TRBD1. After removal of 7 bases from V and 3 bases from J, the junction contained 7 bases not matched to a gene. The CDR3 loop spans 14 amino acids. Germline lookup yields CDR1 LNHDA and CDR2 SQIVND (reference sequence). The CDR3 region is CASIPQGAHYGYTF. The CDR3 DNA is TGTGCCAGTATCCCGCAGGGGGCCCACTATGGCTACACCTTC.

CDR3 in amino acids: CASRRYSGGAMDTQYF. CDR3 nucleotides: TGCGCCAGCAGACGTTATAGCGGGGGGGCCATGGATACGCAGTATTTT. The V gene is TRBV5-1, the J gene TRBJ2-3, with 11 bases lining up with TRBD2. CDR3 length: 16 amino acids. Germline V gene data show CDR1 as SGHRS and CDR2 as YFSETQ. J was trimmed by 6 bases and V by 5 bases; bases with no gene match: 11.